The rows below give T cell receptor beta chains drawn from one sample of a study of low-dose radiotherapy and immunotherapy resistance in tumors. TCRdb re-derived calls from the reads in MiXCR, one entry per CDR3 protein. Among tens of thousands of distinct CDR3 sequences listed, 12% were seen once. The sample in question was PBMCs, obtained before treatment. The receptor source for this set is a female donor with ovarian cancer. Both conserved end residues are part of each CDR3. Fields, in order: clone size, V gene, D gene, J gene, CDR3 DNA, CDR3 protein. The D gene is left open where the match is weak. For some rows the clone size is stated as once, few or many, or as a class when expanded; others skip it.

many	TRBV7-6	NA	TRBJ1-5	TGTGCCAGCAGCTTAATGGGCAATCAGCCCCAGCATTTT	CASSLMGNQPQHF
NA	TRBV20-1	NA	TRBJ1-2	TGCAGTGCTGTCGAGGGGCAAGGCTACACCTTC	CSAVEGQGYTF
many	TRBV5-6	NA	TRBJ1-4	TGTGCCAGCAGCCACCGTGGGGAGGGCGGAAAACTGTTTTTT	CASSHRGEGGKLFF
many	TRBV18	NA	TRBJ1-1	TGTGCCAGCTCACCACCGAGCGGCGGGAACACTGAAGCTTTCTTT	CASSPPSGGNTEAFF
medium-sized	TRBV12-3/TRBV12-4	NA	TRBJ2-2	TGTGCCAGCAGTTCCCTCCCCCCCAACACCGGGGAGCTGTTTTTT	CASSSLPPNTGELFF
NA	TRBV9	TRBD2	TRBJ2-3	TGTGCCAGCAGTTCCGGGACTAGCGGGGGGGCGGGCACAGATACGCAGTATTTT	CASSSGTSGGAGTDTQYF
medium-sized	TRBV9	NA	TRBJ2-1	TGTGCCAGCAGCCCCACCGGGGCACCTTACAATGAGCAGTTCTTC	CASSPTGAPYNEQFF
few	TRBV10-3	NA	TRBJ2-7	TGTGCCATCAGTGAGTCCCCGGGACTCCGAGCCTACGAGCAGTACTTC	CAISESPGLRAYEQYF
many	TRBV4-2	TRBD2	TRBJ2-3	TGTGCCAGCAGCCAACCTCGCGGGGGGGCGATCACAGATACGCAGTATTTT	CASSQPRGGAITDTQYF
many	TRBV28	NA	TRBJ2-1	TGTGCCAGCAGTTATGGGGGGACTCGACTGTTCTTC	CASSYGGTRLFF
NA	TRBV28	NA	TRBJ2-3	TGTGCCAGCAGTTTGCTCGCAGATACGCAGTATTTT	CASSLLADTQYF
many	TRBV12-3/TRBV12-4	NA	TRBJ1-3	TGTGCCAGCAGTTTCCGTCTGGGAAACACCATATATTTT	CASSFRLGNTIYF
many	TRBV27	NA	TRBJ1-5	TGTGCCAGCCGCCCGGGGGATTCACTCAATCAGCCCCAGCATTTT	CASRPGDSLNQPQHF
many	TRBV5-1	NA	TRBJ2-1	TGCGCCAGCAGCTGGGCGGGGTCCTACAATGAGCAGTTCTTC	CASSWAGSYNEQFF
NA	TRBV5-3	NA	TRBJ2-2	NA	CASSRGETGELFFF
NA	TRBV7-8	NA	TRBJ2-4	TGTGCCAGCAGCTTAGTTACAGGGCTCCAAGCCAAAAACATTCAGTACTTC	CASSLVTGLQAKNIQYF
few	TRBV3-1	NA	TRBJ2-1	TGTGCCAGCAGCCAATTTCGGGGCAATGAGCAGTTCTTC	CASSQFRGNEQFF
many	TRBV7-2	NA	TRBJ1-3	TGTGCCAGCAGCATAGACCGGGGACCCGGAAACACCATATATTTT	CASSIDRGPGNTIYF
many	TRBV28	TRBD1	TRBJ2-7	TGTGCCAGCAGCCCCAGGGGGCGGACAACCTACGAGCAGTACTTC	CASSPRGRTTYEQYF
NA	TRBV5-1	TRBD2	TRBJ2-7	TGCGCCAGCAGCTTGGGGGGACTAAACTCCTACGAGCAGTACTTC	CASSLGGLNSYEQYF
few	TRBV12-3/TRBV12-4	NA	TRBJ2-7	TGTGCCAGCAGTTTGAACAGAGCCTACGAGCAGTACTTC	CASSLNRAYEQYF
few	TRBV6-1	NA	TRBJ2-3	TGTGCCAGCAGTGATCATGGGTGGGTGTCAGATACGCAGTATTTT	CASSDHGWVSDTQYF
medium-sized	TRBV25-1	NA	TRBJ1-1	TGTGCCAGCAGGCTAGGGGGGGGTGGCACTGAAGCTTTCTTT	CASRLGGGGTEAFF
many	TRBV15	TRBD2	TRBJ2-7	TGTGCCACCAGGCAAGCGGGAAATAACTACGAGCAGTACTTC	CATRQAGNNYEQYF
many	TRBV6-2/TRBV6-3	NA	TRBJ1-1	TGTGCCAGCAGTTACGGAAGGGGCGCGGTGAACACTGAAGCTTTCTTT	CASSYGRGAVNTEAFF
many	TRBV11-2	NA	TRBJ2-3	TGTGCCAGCAGCCCCGGGGACCCGGGGGCAGATACGCAGTATTTT	CASSPGDPGADTQYF
many	TRBV15	TRBD1	TRBJ1-5	TGTGCCACCAGCAGAGAAAGGACAGGGGGTAATCAGCCCCAGCATTTT	CATSRERTGGNQPQHF
many	TRBV2	NA	TRBJ1-1	TGTGCCAGCAGTGGACTTGTCATGAACACTGAAGCTTTCTTT	CASSGLVMNTEAFF
many	TRBV28	NA	TRBJ1-1	TGTGCCAGCAGTCTCCCGGCGGCCACTGAAGCTTTCTTT	CASSLPAATEAFF
many	TRBV7-2	NA	TRBJ2-1	TGTGCCAGCAGCTTAGAAACTTATTACAATGAGCAGTTCTTC	CASSLETYYNEQFF
many	TRBV5-1	NA	TRBJ2-3	TGCGCCAGCAGCTTAAGGCAGTTTAGCACAGATACGCAGTATTTT	CASSLRQFSTDTQYF
many	TRBV19	NA	TRBJ1-2	TGTGCCAGTAGCCCCAGGGGCTTACGTGGCTACACCTTC	CASSPRGLRGYTF
many	TRBV10-3	TRBD2	TRBJ2-1	TGTGCCATCACTGCAAGGCTAGCGGGAGATGAGCAGTTCTTC	CAITARLAGDEQFF
NA	TRBV20-1	NA	TRBJ2-2	TGCAGTGCTCGTAGCAGGGACACCGGGGAGCTGTTTTTT	CSARSRDTGELFF
many	TRBV12-3/TRBV12-4	NA	TRBJ2-3	TGTGCCAGCAGACCGAACACAGATACGCAGTATTTT	CASRPNTDTQYF
many	TRBV20-1	TRBD2	TRBJ2-2	TGCAGTGCTAGACAGACTAGCGGGAGGACCCAGGGCGGGGAGCTGTTTTTT	CSARQTSGRTQGGELFF
many	TRBV7-2	TRBD2	TRBJ2-3	TGTGCCAGCAGCTTACATCGGGGGGTGGGAGATACGCAGTATTTT	CASSLHRGVGDTQYF
few	TRBV6-5	NA	TRBJ2-3	TGTGCCAGCAGTCCTCGTCGGGGGCGTAACACAGATACGCAGTATTTT	CASSPRRGRNTDTQYF
NA	TRBV6-8	TRBD1	TRBJ2-2	TGTGCCAGCAGTATCGCCGGGACAGGGGACATCGGGGAGCTGTTTTTT	CASSIAGTGDIGELFF
many	TRBV12-3/TRBV12-4	NA	TRBJ1-3	TGTGCCAGCAGAGGACAGAATGGAAACACCATATATTTT	CASRGQNGNTIYF
many	TRBV20-1	TRBD2	TRBJ2-7	TGCAGTGCTAGTATAGCGGGAGTGGTGTTCTCCTACGAGCAGTACTTC	CSASIAGVVFSYEQYF
many	TRBV29-1	NA	TRBJ2-3	TGCAGCGTTGAAGATCCCGGTTCTCAGTATTTT	CSVEDPGSQYF
many	TRBV19	NA	TRBJ2-1	TGTGCCAGTAGTATCCCACTAGGCGGAGAGCAGTTCTTC	CASSIPLGGEQFF
many	TRBV29-1	NA	TRBJ1-1	TGCAGCGTTGTAGGGACGGACATGAACACTGAAGCTTTCTTT	CSVVGTDMNTEAFF
many	TRBV7-8	NA	TRBJ2-3	TGTGCCAGCAGCTTATTGAGGCACGAACCCGGAGCAGATACGCAGTATTTT	CASSLLRHEPGADTQYF
many	TRBV10-2	TRBD2	TRBJ2-3	TGCGCCAGCAGTGAGGTAGCGGGAGCGTTACCGGGAGATACGCAGTATTTT	CASSEVAGALPGDTQYF
many	TRBV29-1	NA	TRBJ2-1	TGCAGCGTTGAAGATTTATCGGTTTATGAGCAGTTCTTC	CSVEDLSVYEQFF
many	TRBV6-5	TRBD2	TRBJ2-7	TGTGCCAGCAGTTACTCGCATACCGGACTAGCGGGGAGCTACGAGCAGTACTTC	CASSYSHTGLAGSYEQYF
many	TRBV10-3	NA	TRBJ1-1	TGTGCCATCAGTAAGGGGCAGTTGAACACTGAAGCTTTCTTT	CAISKGQLNTEAFF